The 17 T cell receptor beta chains below were found in one sample sequenced in a study of blood T cell repertoires in COVID-19. Assay used: immunoSEQ multiplex PCR; TCRdb lists only in-frame clones, some missing. The sample consists of roughly 50,000 clones, approximately 91% of them appearing once. What was sequenced was peripheral blood. These receptors all stem from an older woman with active COVID-19.

J is TRBJ2-5 and V is TRBV9; 10 bases are a match to TRBD2. Germline lookup yields CDR1 SGDLS and CDR2 YYNGEE. The CDR3 sequence is 15 residues long. Unmatched junction bases numbered 6, after V lost 3 bases and J lost 4 bases. The CDR3 loop is CASSGEAGGRETQYF. The CDR3 DNA reads TGTGCCAGCAGCGGCGAAGCGGGGGGGCGAGAGACCCAGTACTTC.

V usage is TRBV9 and J usage is TRBJ2-3, with 9 bases fitting TRBD2. This CDR3 is built from 16 residues. Germline values: CDR1 SGDLS, CDR2 YYNGEE. Trimming at V came to 4 bases and at J to 6 bases, leaving 12 bases not matched to a gene. CDR3 residues: CASSRGLAGPGDTQYF. The CDR3 DNA reads TGTGCCAGCAGCAGAGGTCTAGCGGGGCCGGGGGATACGCAGTATTTT.

The rearrangement links TRBV6-5 to TRBJ1-4; 7 positions agree with TRBD1. Per germline, CDR1 MNHEY and CDR2 SVGAGI. The CDR3 sequence is 15 residues long. J gave up 6 bases and V 6 bases, and 10 bases lay outside the gene matches. The chain's CDR3 is CASSPRGRGYEKLFF. CDR3 bases: TGTGCCAGCAGCCCCCGGGGCAGGGGGTATGAAAAACTGTTTTTT.

V and J are TRBV4-1 and TRBJ2-2; the match to TRBD2 covers 8 bases. This CDR3 has 17 residues. Germline V gives CDR1 MGHRA, CDR2 YSYEKL. With 5 bases clipped from V and 5 bases from J, the junction kept 13 bases outside the gene matches. The CDR3 DNA reads TGCGCCAGCAGCTTCCGTATGACGGGGGGGCAAACCGGGGAGCTGTTTTTT. It encodes CASSFRMTGGQTGELFF.

The V call is TRBV6-5, the J call TRBJ2-7; TRBD2 might be the D (6 bases). V was clipped by 2 bases and J by 4 bases, with 12 bases between them. The CDR3 loop spans 14 amino acids. Germline V gene sequence: CDR1 MNHEY, CDR2 SVGAGI. The CDR3 nucleotides read TGTGCCAGCAGTTACGGGGGGAGCCATTACGAGCAGTACTTC. This gives the protein CASSYGGSHYEQYF.

The CDR3, as DNA: TGTGCCAGCAGCTTGGACATTAGCAATCAGCCCCAGCATTTT. Protein product: CASSLDISNQPQHF. V usage is TRBV7-2 and J usage is TRBJ1-5; the D gene is possibly TRBD1 (5 bases). Trimming shortened V by 3 bases and J by 0 bases, and 6 bases separated the two germline ends. This CDR3 is 14 amino acids long. CDR1 and CDR2 (germline): SGHTA, FQGNSA.

DNA of the CDR3: TGTGCCAGCAGTTGGACTAGAGGTACCGGGGAGCTGTTTTTT. Translation: CASSWTRGTGELFF. This chain connects TRBV5-6 to TRBJ2-2; 7 bases are a match to TRBD2. This CDR3 contains 14 residues. Germline V gene data show CDR1 as SGHDT and CDR2 as YYEEEE. J gave up 5 bases and V 5 bases, and 6 bases lay outside the gene matches.

The V and J genes are TRBV7-9 and TRBJ2-7; D call uncertain. Germline V CDR1 and CDR2: SEHNR, FQNEAQ (reference sequence). The CDR3 contains 14 residues. V dropped 1 base and J dropped 3 bases, with 10 bases sitting between them. The CDR3 is CASSLGPTYYEQYF. CDR3 coding DNA: TGTGCCAGCAGCTTAGGCCCCACCTACTACGAGCAGTACTTC.

This sequence joins TRBV9 and TRBJ2-5, with no clear D. Trimming cost V 4 bases and J 4 bases, with 11 bases left between them. Germline assignment: CDR1 SGDLS and CDR2 YYNGEE. The CDR3 consists of 13 residues. CDR3 residues: CASSPPRRETQYF. Here the CDR3 DNA reads TGTGCCAGCAGCCCCCCTCGCAGAGAGACCCAGTACTTC.

The rearrangement joins TRBV4-1 to TRBJ1-6; 9 bases are a match to TRBD1. The germline V gene has CDR1 MGHRA and CDR2 YSYEKL. V shed 4 bases, J shed 0 bases, and the junction held 7 bases outside the gene matches. The CDR3 sequence is 18 residues long. CDR3 DNA: TGCGCCAGCAGCCTGGGACAGGGAGGCAGCTCCTATAATTCACCCCTCCACTTT. Its protein product is CASSLGQGGSSYNSPLHF.

The chain couples TRBV4-2 to TRBJ1-3, with D perhaps TRBD1 (5 bases). V was trimmed by 1 base and J by 4 bases, leaving 14 bases between them. Germline CDR1 reads LGHNA; CDR2 reads YNFKEQ. This CDR3 spans 16 amino acids. CDR3 bases: TGTGCCAGCAGCCAAGGGACACTGACCGGAGGAAACACCATATATTTT. It specifies CASSQGTLTGGNTIYF.

The V call is TRBV5-6, the J call TRBJ2-2; D uncertain. Per the germline V gene, CDR1 is SGHDT and CDR2 is YYEEEE. The CDR3 runs to 13 residues. V shed 6 bases and J shed 4 bases, with 10 bases lying between them. The CDR3 region has the DNA TGTGCCAGCACCCTTACGGTCACCGGGGAGCTGTTTTTT. As protein: CASTLTVTGELFF. The whole variable domain, filled in from reference TRBV5-6 and TRBJ2-2, reads DAGVTQSPTHLIKTRGQQVTLRCSPKSGHDTVSWYQQALGQGPQFIFQYYEEEERQRGNFPDRFSGHQFPNYSSELNVNALLLGDSALYLCASTLTVTGELFFGEGSRLTVL.

The rearrangement links TRBV6-2 or TRBV6-3 to TRBJ1-2; 7 bases are a match to TRBD1. V lost 2 bases to trimming and J lost 10 bases; unmatched junction nucleotides: 10. Germline lookup yields CDR1 MNHEY and CDR2 SVGEGT. The CDR3 consists of 14 residues. The CDR3 nucleotides are TGTGCCAGCAGTTACGGGGGCGGGACAGCAGTCTACACCTTC. Translation: CASSYGGGTAVYTF.

V is TRBV18 and J is TRBJ1-2; no clear D gene. V gave up 3 bases and J gave up 4 bases, with 15 bases separating them. The CDR3 spans 15 residues. Germline CDR1 KGHSH, CDR2 LQKENI. CDR3 sequence reads: CASSPSTGSGYGYTF. The CDR3 nucleotides read TGTGCCAGCTCACCTTCCACCGGTTCGGGCTATGGCTACACCTTC.

The rearrangement uses TRBV6-5 and TRBJ1-2; D not certain. The CDR3 loop spans 12 amino acids. V was shortened by 6 bases and J by 11 bases, with 16 bases between the two germline ends. Germline CDR1 and CDR2: MNHEY and SVGAGI. The chain's CDR3 is CASRRPSGRYTF. The CDR3 region has the DNA TGTGCCAGCAGACGCCCCTCGGGAAGGTACACCTTC.

The chain joins TRBV7-9 to TRBJ2-7, with D perhaps TRBD2 (6 bases). V gave up 5 bases and J gave up 5 bases, with 16 bases separating them. The CDR3 length is 14 residues. CDR1 is SEHNR and CDR2 is FQNEAQ in the germline V gene (reference sequence). CDR3 residues: CASSQDGGLDEQYF. Here the CDR3 DNA reads TGTGCCAGCAGCCAAGACGGGGGACTTGACGAGCAGTACTTC.

Only a few counts were recorded for this clone. The V and J genes are TRBV2 and TRBJ1-6, with 8 bases aligning to TRBD1. The CDR3 is made up of 15 amino acids. Per germline, CDR1 SNHLY and CDR2 FYNNEI. With 3 bases clipped from V and 7 bases from J, the junction kept 5 bases outside the gene matches. The CDR3 nucleotides read TGTGCCAGCAGTGAGAGCAGGGGGCTGAATTCACCCCTCCACTTT. Translated: CASSESRGLNSPLHF.